This TCR beta chain appears in the sequencing data of a study of blood T cell repertoires in COVID-19. In the study overall: Whether acute or convalescent, the COVID-19 samples came from the United States, Italy and Spain. T cells, B-cell-depleted T cells, or PBMCs supplied cDNA or gDNA.

The CDR3 runs 14 residues. CDR1 and CDR2 from the germline V gene are SGHNT and YENEEA. V trimming: 3 bases; J trimming: 7 bases; junction bases outside the gene matches: 7. Original analysis: Amplification from reference gene primers served as the basis for estimated nucleated cell counts. Measured with immunoSEQ multiplex PCR; TCRdb has only the in-frame clones, and not every one. The V and J calls and clone size are taken from that table; D and trimming were inferred from the DNA. Of approximately 150,000 clones in the sample, 89% are singletons; the top ten hold around 1.6%. This TCR was sampled from a human donor in a cohort sampled during active COVID-19. The specimen sequenced was peripheral blood. The V and J genes are TRBV11-3 and TRBJ2-7, with 9 nucleotides matching TRBD2. For the CDR3, the DNA is TGTGCCAGCAGCTTCAGCGGGGGGTCTGGAGAGCAGTACTTC. It specifies CASSFSGGSGEQYF.